The entry that follows covers one T cell receptor (beta chain) sequence. These data belong to a study of blood T cell repertoires in COVID-19. Study-wide context: Researchers got acute and convalescent COVID-19 samples from the United States, Italy and Spain. PBMCs, B-cell-depleted T cells, or T cells were the source of the cDNA or gDNA that made up the material.

The CDR3 spans 13 residues. Germline V gene lookup returns CDR1 SNHLY and CDR2 FYNNEI. V was pared by 2 bases and J by 8 bases, with 12 bases between. How the authors handled the data: Estimates of nucleated cell counts were drawn from the amplification of reference gene primers. Using immunoSEQ multiplex PCR, the repertoire was profiled, and TCRdb retains in-frame clones only, with some absent. V and J calls and clone size follow that table, whereas D and trimming were derived from the DNA. This sample has roughly 200,000 clones; around nine tenths occur once, and the top ten carry 6.7%. What was sequenced was peripheral blood. V is TRBV2 and J is TRBJ1-2; a possible D gene is TRBD1 (6 bases). This TCR came from a middle-aged man with acute or convalescent COVID-19. The CDR3 DNA follows: TGTGCCAGCAGTGAAAAACAGGGAAGCGGCTACACCTTC. Translation: CASSEKQGSGYTF. The full variable domain, with the rest looked up from reference TRBV2 and TRBJ1-2, is EPEVTQTPSHQVTQMGQEVILRCVPISNHLYFYWYRQILGQKVEFLVSFYNNEISEKSEIFDDQFSVERPDGSNFTLKIRSTKLEDSAMYFCASSEKQGSGYTFGSGTRLTVV.